Described below is a single T cell receptor beta chain sequence and its context. Its cognate antigen is unknown. The sample is drawn from a study of blood T cells in healthy people across ages. General study points: Per million T cells, TCR beta diversity dropped about linearly as age rose.

Through a sample-barcoded 5' primer and a J-beta primer mix, a second PCR was run for about 6 to 12 cycles. Every molecule of cDNA carried a tag from a template-switch adaptor with 12 random nucleotides. TCRdb fed the 5' RACE reads into MiXCR, producing one record per CDR3 protein. The sample consists of under 2,000,000 distinct CDR3 sequences, just under 50% of them appearing once. The CDR3 sequence is 14 residues long. Between the trimmed V and J ends, which lost 0 bases and 5 bases, there was a span of 10 bases. In germline, CDR1 is SGHTA, CDR2 FQGNSA. This clonotype was obtained from a woman aged 40 to 50 in good health. What was sequenced was blood. This chain connects TRBV7-2 to TRBJ2-5; D call uncertain. CDR3 DNA sequence: TGTGCCAGCAGCTTAGCGGGTATATTGGAGACCCAGTACTTC. Translated: CASSLAGILETQYF. Using reference TRBV7-2 and TRBJ2-5 for the parts outside the CDR3, the full variable domain is GAGVSQSPSNKVTEKGKDVELRCDPISGHTALYWYRQSLGQGLEFLIYFQGNSAPDKSGLPSDRFSAERTGGSVSTLTIQRTQQEDSAVYLCASSLAGILETQYFGPGTRLLVL.